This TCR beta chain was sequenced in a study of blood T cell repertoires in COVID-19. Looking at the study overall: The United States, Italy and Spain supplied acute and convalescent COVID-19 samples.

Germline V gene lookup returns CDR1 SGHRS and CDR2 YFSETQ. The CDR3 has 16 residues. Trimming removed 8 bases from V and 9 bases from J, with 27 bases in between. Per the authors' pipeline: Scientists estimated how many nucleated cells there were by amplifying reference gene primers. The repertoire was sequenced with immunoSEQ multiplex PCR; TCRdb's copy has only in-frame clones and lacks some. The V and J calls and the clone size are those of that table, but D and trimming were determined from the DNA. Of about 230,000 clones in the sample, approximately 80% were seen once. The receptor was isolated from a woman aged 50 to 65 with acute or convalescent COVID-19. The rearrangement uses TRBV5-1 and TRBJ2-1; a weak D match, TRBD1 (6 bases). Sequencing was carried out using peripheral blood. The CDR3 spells CASRDTGSIFSGEQFF. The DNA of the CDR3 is TGCGCCAGTCGCGACACAGGGTCTATTTTCTCGGGTGAGCAGTTCTTC.